This TCR beta chain was identified in a study of T cells in Graves' hyperthyroidism and ophthalmopathy. Findings and caveats of the study: Most clonotypes that expanded in the thyroid above 0.001 also showed up in blood.

Germline-derived CDR1 and CDR2 are MDHEN and SYDVKM. There are 15 residues in the CDR3. V was shortened by 6 bases and J by 7 bases, with 16 bases between the two germline ends. A patient was excluded if there was uncontrolled infection, other autoimmune disease, pregnancy or lactation. On this clonotype itself: Antigen specificity is unknown. It may be a read error: a sequence one base away is much more abundant.

RNA transcripts provided the source from which TCR beta CDR3 regions were amplified. The HTBI primer set was used in a first-round RT-PCR of the TCR CDR3. Each CDR3 protein is one row after TCRdb ran MiXCR on the multiplex PCR reads. The table shows hundreds of thousands of distinct CDR3 sequences, with about a sixth occurring only once. The chain combines TRBV28 with TRBJ1-6, with unresolved D. The clonotype comes from a woman in her late teens or twenties with Graves' hyperthyroidism that later progressed to Graves' ophthalmopathy. The sequencing input was blood. CDR3 in amino acids: CASSSDRTKNSPLHF. In DNA form, the CDR3 reads TGTGCCAGCAGCTCAGACCGGACTAAAAATTCACCCCTCCACTTT. The variable domain in full, with the rest retrieved from reference TRBV28 and TRBJ1-6, is DVKVTQSSRYLVKRTGEKVFLECVQDMDHENMFWYRQDPGLGLRLIYFSYDVKMKEKGDIPEGYSVSREKKERFSLILESASTNQTSMYLCASSSDRTKNSPLHFGNGTRLTVT.